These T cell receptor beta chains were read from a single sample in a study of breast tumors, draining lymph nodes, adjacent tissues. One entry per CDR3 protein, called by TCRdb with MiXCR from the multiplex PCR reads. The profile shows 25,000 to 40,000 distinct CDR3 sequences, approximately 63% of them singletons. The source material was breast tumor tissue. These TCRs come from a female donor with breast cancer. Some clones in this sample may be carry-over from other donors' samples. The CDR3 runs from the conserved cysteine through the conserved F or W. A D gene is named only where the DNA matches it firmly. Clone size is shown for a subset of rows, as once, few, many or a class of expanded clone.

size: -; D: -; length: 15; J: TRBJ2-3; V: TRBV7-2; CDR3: CASSLRTPSTDTQYF; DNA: TGTGCCAGCAGCTTGAGGACCCCGAGCACAGATACGCAGTATTTT
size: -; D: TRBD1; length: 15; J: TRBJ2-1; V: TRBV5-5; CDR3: CASSLGTGGIYEQFF; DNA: TGTGCCAGCAGCTTGGGGACAGGGGGCATCTATGAGCAGTTCTTC
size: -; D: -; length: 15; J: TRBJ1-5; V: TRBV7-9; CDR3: CASSQDWGGWEPQHF; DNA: TGCGCCAGCAGCCAAGATTGGGGGGGCTGGGAGCCCCAGCATTTT
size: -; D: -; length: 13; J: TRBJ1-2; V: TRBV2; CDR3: CASRYDRSYGYTF; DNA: TGTGCCAGCAGATACGACAGGTCGTATGGCTACACCTTC
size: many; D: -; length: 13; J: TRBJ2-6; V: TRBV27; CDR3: CASSPSGANVLTF; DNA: TGTGCCAGCAGTCCCTCTGGGGCCAACGTCCTGACTTTC
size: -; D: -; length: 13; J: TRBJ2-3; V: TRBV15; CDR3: CATSRAGVHTQYF; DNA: TGTGCCACCAGCAGAGCAGGGGTTCATACGCAGTATTTT
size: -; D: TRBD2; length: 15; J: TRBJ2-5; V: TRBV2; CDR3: CASSVSGLASETQYF; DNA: TGTGCCAGCAGTGTTTCGGGACTAGCGTCAGAGACCCAGTACTTC
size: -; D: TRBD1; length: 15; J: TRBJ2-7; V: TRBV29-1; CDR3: CSVDTGTGGSYEQYF; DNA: TGCAGCGTTGACACCGGGACAGGGGGTTCCTACGAGCAGTACTTC
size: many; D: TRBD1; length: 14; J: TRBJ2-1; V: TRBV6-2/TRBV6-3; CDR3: CASRDPGQINEQFF; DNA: TGTGCCAGCAGGGATCCGGGACAGATCAATGAGCAGTTCTTC
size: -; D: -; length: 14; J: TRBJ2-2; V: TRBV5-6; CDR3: CASSLEGNTGELFF; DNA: TGTGCCAGCAGCTTGGAGGGGAACACCGGGGAGCTGTTTTTT
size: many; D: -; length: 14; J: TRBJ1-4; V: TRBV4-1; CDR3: CASSEGLANEKLFF; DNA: TGCGCCAGCAGCGAGGGTTTGGCTAATGAAAAACTGTTTTTT
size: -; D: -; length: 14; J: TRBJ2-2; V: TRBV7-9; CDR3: CASSQDQGRLELFF; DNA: TGCGCCAGCAGCCAAGATCAAGGGCGGCTGGAGCTGTTTTTT
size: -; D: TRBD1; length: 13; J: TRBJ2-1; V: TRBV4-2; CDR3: CASSQDGTGEQFF; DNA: TGTGCCAGCAGCCAAGATGGGACAGGAGAGCAGTTCTTC
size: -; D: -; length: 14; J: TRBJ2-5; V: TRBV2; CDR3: CASIGINPQETQYF; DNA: TGTGCCAGCATTGGCATCAACCCGCAAGAGACCCAGTACTTC
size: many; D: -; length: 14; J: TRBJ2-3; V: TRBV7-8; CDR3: CASSPWDGLDTQYF; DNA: TGTGCCAGCAGCCCATGGGACGGGCTAGATACGCAGTATTTT
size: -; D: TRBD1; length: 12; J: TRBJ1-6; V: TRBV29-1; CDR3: CSVGTGDSPLHF; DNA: TGCAGCGTTGGGACAGGCGATTCACCCCTCCACTTT
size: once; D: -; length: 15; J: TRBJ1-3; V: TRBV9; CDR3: CASSAWDASGNTIYF; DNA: TGTGCCAGCAGCGCCTGGGATGCCTCTGGAAACACCATATATTTT